Reported below is one T cell receptor beta chain. The sample originates from a study of T cell responses to AZD1222 COVID-19 vaccine. Measured with immunoSEQ multiplex PCR; TCRdb has only the in-frame clones, and not every one. This sample carries 80,000 to 130,000 clones, about 89% of them seen once, and the ten largest clones take roughly 17%. The CDR3 loop spans 16 amino acids. The V and J ends lost 4 bases and 2 bases respectively, with 15 bases between them. Germline values: CDR1 MNHEY, CDR2 SVGAGI. The input for sequencing was peripheral blood, taken on day 0 of AZD1222 vaccination. The clonotype comes from an adult in good health. The chain joins TRBV6-5 to TRBJ1-5, with no clear D. The CDR3 protein is CASSSRKAGGNQPQHF. Here the CDR3 DNA reads TGTGCCAGCAGTTCTCGGAAGGCCGGGGGCAATCAGCCCCAGCATTTT.